The present T cell receptor beta chain was sequenced within a study of molecular identifiers for immune sequencing clone quantification. Study results and limitations: Sharing of a barcode by identical TCR molecules could cause highly expanded clone sizes to be underestimated.

This clonotype turned up a few times. What it binds is unknown. In preparing bulk TCR libraries, previously described methods and listed TCR primers were used. Using its own MiXCR run on the PCR reads, TCRdb lists one record per CDR3 protein. The sample carries about 640,000 distinct CDR3 sequences, 15% to 20% recorded once. The sequence was collected from a human donor in good health. Some libraries in this study had Jurkat cell RNA spiked in. Specimen: naive CD8+ T cells from blood, with Jurkat cell RNA spiked in. Subset noted: FACS-sorted CD8+CD4-CCR7+CD45RA+ naive T cells.

The CDR3 loop is CASSPTGPPREKLFF. For the CDR3, the DNA is TGTGCCAGCAGTCCGACGGGTCCCCCGCGAGAAAAACTGTTTTTT. The V gene is TRBV27, the J gene TRBJ1-4; no definite D call. The germline gives CDR1 MNHEY, CDR2 SMNVEV (reference sequence). The CDR3 runs 15 residues. Trimming took off 5 bases at V and 8 bases at J, with 18 bases between the two ends.